This T cell receptor (beta chain) was found in a study of T cells in Graves' hyperthyroidism and ophthalmopathy. Ophthalmopathy in the patients scored at least 3 on Clinical Activity Score and at least 4 on NOSPECS grade, lasting under 3 months. This clonotype has a count of ten or more. Its antigen remains unidentified. Study-wide findings and caveats: Appearing also in blood were most of the thyroid clonotypes expanded above 0.001.

The CDR3 totals 12 residues. Looked up from germline, CDR1 is MDHEN and CDR2 is SYDVKM. V was cut by 8 bases and J by 6 bases, with 14 bases left in between. The TCR beta CDR3 regions underwent amplification using RNA transcripts as the source. Primed by the HTBI set, a first-round RT-PCR was run on the TCR CDR3. TCRdb re-called the multiplex PCR reads through MiXCR, storing one row per CDR3 protein. The sample shows hundreds of thousands of distinct CDR3 sequences, approximately 14% of them seen only once. This TCR derives from an older woman with Graves' ophthalmopathy. This chain connects TRBV28 to TRBJ2-7; perhaps TRBD1 as D (6 bases). Sequenced sample: blood. Written as DNA, the CDR3 is TGTGCCAGCGAGAACAGGGTTCGCGAGCAGTACTTC. As protein: CASENRVREQYF.